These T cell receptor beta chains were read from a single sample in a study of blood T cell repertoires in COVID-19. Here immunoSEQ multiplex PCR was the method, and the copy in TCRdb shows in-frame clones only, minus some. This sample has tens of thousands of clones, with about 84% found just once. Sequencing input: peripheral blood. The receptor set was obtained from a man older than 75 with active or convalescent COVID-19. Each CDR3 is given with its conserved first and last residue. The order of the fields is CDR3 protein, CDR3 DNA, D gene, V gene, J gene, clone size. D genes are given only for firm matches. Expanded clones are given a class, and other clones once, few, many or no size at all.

CDR3 protein: CASSTRQVGSPLHF
CDR3 DNA: TGTGCCAGCAGCACGAGACAGGTAGGGTCACCCCTCCACTTT
D gene: -
V gene: TRBV3-1/TRBV3-2
J gene: TRBJ1-6
clone size: few

CDR3 protein: CASSLYRTSGADEQFF
CDR3 DNA: TGTGCCAGCAGTCTATACAGGACTAGCGGGGCGGATGAGCAGTTCTTC
D gene: TRBD2
V gene: TRBV4-2
J gene: TRBJ2-1
clone size: -

CDR3 protein: CASSLWGEGREQYF
CDR3 DNA: TGTGCCAGCAGCTTATGGGGGGAAGGACGGGAGCAGTACTTC
D gene: -
V gene: TRBV11-2
J gene: TRBJ2-7
clone size: -

CDR3 protein: CASSFGTGYGYTF
CDR3 DNA: TGTGCCAGCAGCTTTGGGACAGGGTATGGCTACACCTTC
D gene: TRBD1
V gene: TRBV5-5
J gene: TRBJ1-2
clone size: -

CDR3 protein: CSVEMGQGSTEAFF
CDR3 DNA: TGCAGCGTTGAGATGGGACAGGGCAGCACTGAAGCTTTCTTT
D gene: TRBD1
V gene: TRBV29-1
J gene: TRBJ1-1
clone size: once

CDR3 protein: CASSIGTGNGYTF
CDR3 DNA: TGTGCCAGCAGTATTGGGACAGGGAATGGCTACACCTTC
D gene: TRBD1
V gene: TRBV6-2/TRBV6-3
J gene: TRBJ1-2
clone size: -

CDR3 protein: CSASTTSGGDLSSYNEQFF
CDR3 DNA: TGCAGTGCTAGTACGACTAGCGGGGGCGATTTGAGCTCCTACAATGAGCAGTTCTTC
D gene: TRBD2
V gene: TRBV20-1
J gene: TRBJ2-1
clone size: -

CDR3 protein: CATSRELGRGLFGYTF
CDR3 DNA: TGTGCCACCAGCAGAGAATTAGGCAGGGGGCTTTTTGGCTACACCTTC
D gene: TRBD1
V gene: TRBV15
J gene: TRBJ1-2
clone size: once

CDR3 protein: CASSRGSYNEQFF
CDR3 DNA: TGCGCCAGCTCCAGGGGGAGTTACAATGAGCAGTTCTTC
D gene: TRBD1
V gene: TRBV5-1
J gene: TRBJ2-1
clone size: -

CDR3 protein: CASSPGLADNEQFF
CDR3 DNA: TGTGCCAGCAGCCCAGGACTAGCAGACAATGAGCAGTTCTTC
D gene: TRBD2
V gene: TRBV7-9
J gene: TRBJ2-1
clone size: -

CDR3 protein: CASSQDGRGRNEQFF
CDR3 DNA: TGTGCCAGCAGCCAAGACGGGAGGGGGCGAAATGAGCAGTTCTTC
D gene: -
V gene: TRBV3-1/TRBV3-2
J gene: TRBJ2-1
clone size: -

CDR3 protein: CASSLSGEGYNEQFF
CDR3 DNA: TGTGCCAGCAGCTTAAGCGGGGAAGGCTACAATGAGCAGTTCTTC
D gene: TRBD2
V gene: TRBV5-6
J gene: TRBJ2-1
clone size: -

CDR3 protein: CASSQDRLAGNTEAFF
CDR3 DNA: TGCGCCAGCAGCCAAGATAGGCTGGCAGGGAACACTGAAGCTTTCTTT
D gene: -
V gene: TRBV4-3
J gene: TRBJ1-1
clone size: once

CDR3 protein: CASSQGEGTEAFF
CDR3 DNA: TGCGCCAGCAGCCAAGGGGAGGGAACTGAAGCTTTCTTT
D gene: -
V gene: TRBV4-1
J gene: TRBJ1-1
clone size: medium-sized

CDR3 protein: CAIMPLQGAGELFF
CDR3 DNA: TGTGCCATCATGCCCCTACAGGGGGCCGGGGAGCTGTTTTTT
D gene: TRBD1
V gene: TRBV10-3
J gene: TRBJ2-2
clone size: -

CDR3 protein: CASSPLRGRETQYF
CDR3 DNA: TGTGCCAGCAGCCCCCTGAGGGGGCGAGAGACCCAGTACTTC
D gene: TRBD1
V gene: TRBV4-2
J gene: TRBJ2-5
clone size: -

CDR3 protein: CASSSYREGFGRNQPQHF
CDR3 DNA: TGTGCCAGCAGCTCATACCGGGAGGGGTTCGGCCGGAATCAGCCCCAGCATTTT
D gene: -
V gene: TRBV5-6
J gene: TRBJ1-5
clone size: -

CDR3 protein: CASSLWGRLASNNEQFF
CDR3 DNA: TGTGCCAGCAGTTTGTGGGGGAGACTAGCGTCTAACAATGAGCAGTTCTTC
D gene: TRBD2
V gene: TRBV28
J gene: TRBJ2-1
clone size: -

CDR3 protein: CASSLEQGAYSPLHF
CDR3 DNA: TGTGCCAGCAGCTTGGAACAGGGGGCTTATTCACCCCTCCACTTT
D gene: TRBD1
V gene: TRBV5-4
J gene: TRBJ1-6
clone size: -

CDR3 protein: CASTWDTHKDGYTF
CDR3 DNA: TGTGCCAGCACGTGGGACACCCATAAGGATGGCTACACCTTC
D gene: -
V gene: TRBV6-4
J gene: TRBJ1-2
clone size: -

CDR3 protein: CASSQDPVSGGLNTDTQYF
CDR3 DNA: TGCGCCAGCAGCCAAGATCCAGTTAGCGGGGGGCTCAACACAGATACGCAGTATTTT
D gene: TRBD2
V gene: TRBV4-3
J gene: TRBJ2-3
clone size: once

CDR3 protein: CSASTPDLGSTEAFF
CDR3 DNA: TGCAGTGCTAGTACCCCAGACCTAGGGAGCACTGAAGCTTTCTTT
D gene: -
V gene: TRBV20-1
J gene: TRBJ1-1
clone size: -

CDR3 protein: CAWSLQGDNSPLHF
CDR3 DNA: TGTGCCTGGAGCTTACAGGGGGACAATTCACCCCTCCACTTT
D gene: TRBD1
V gene: TRBV30
J gene: TRBJ1-6
clone size: -

CDR3 protein: CASSTSDRGTYEQYF
CDR3 DNA: TGTGCCAGCAGTACCTCGGACAGGGGCACCTACGAGCAGTACTTC
D gene: TRBD1
V gene: TRBV28
J gene: TRBJ2-7
clone size: -

CDR3 protein: CASSTTGQVRFLSYGYTF
CDR3 DNA: TGTGCCAGCAGTACCACCGGACAGGTCAGATTCTTAAGCTATGGCTACACCTTC
D gene: TRBD1
V gene: TRBV27
J gene: TRBJ1-2
clone size: -

CDR3 protein: CASSSQGAAEAFF
CDR3 DNA: TGTGCCAGCAGCTCCCAGGGGGCTGCTGAAGCTTTCTTT
D gene: TRBD1
V gene: TRBV7-3
J gene: TRBJ1-1
clone size: -